A selection of T cell receptor beta chains follows, all from one sample in a study of blood T cell repertoires in COVID-19. This table comes from immunoSEQ multiplex PCR, and its TCRdb copy is limited to in-frame clones, with some not included. The table shows some 200,000 clones, with approximately 86% occurring only once. Sequencing was carried out using PBMCs or T cells enriched from blood (not recorded which). The receptors originated from a man aged 18 to 30 with acute COVID-19. CDR3s include the opening cysteine and the closing phenylalanine or tryptophan.

j_call | v_call | cdr3_aa
TRBJ2-6 | TRBV27 | CASSLRTPGAGANVLTF
TRBJ2-7 | TRBV2 | CASRGKSGSYEQYF
TRBJ2-1 | TRBV19 | CASSIFLSRQGDNEQFF
TRBJ2-7 | TRBV14 | CASRLTQGVGEQYF
TRBJ1-5 | TRBV12-3/TRBV12-4 | CASSLSLQPQHF
TRBJ1-1 | TRBV3-1/TRBV3-2 | CASSQEFMNTEAFF
TRBJ2-3 | TRBV23-1 | CASSQSNRGNTDTQYF
TRBJ2-7 | TRBV12-3/TRBV12-4 | CASGFLADEQYF
TRBJ2-1 | TRBV7-8 | CASYTGTSTGEQFF
TRBJ1-6 | TRBV6-1 | CASSEVQAKDSPLHF
TRBJ1-1 | TRBV19 | CASSMNLNTEAFF
TRBJ1-2 | TRBV12-5 | CASASSGLYGYTF
TRBJ1-3 | TRBV2 | CARATGDSGNTIYF
TRBJ1-1 | TRBV6-2/TRBV6-3 | CASSNGQGATEAFF
TRBJ2-7 | TRBV19 | CASSKGLAGGNTYEQYF
TRBJ2-7 | TRBV30 | CAWKLAGSYEQYF
TRBJ2-1 | TRBV5-1 | CASSLLGTSGNEQFF
TRBJ1-4 | TRBV4-1 | CASSQGQAGYTLFF
TRBJ2-1 | TRBV25-1 | CASRSEGAGEQFF
TRBJ2-2 | TRBV28 | CASYNRNTGELFF
TRBJ1-1 | TRBV28 | CASSLSRANTEAFF
TRBJ2-3 | TRBV7-9 | CASSSEWGLSTDTQYF
TRBJ1-2 | TRBV12-3/TRBV12-4 | CASSLQAPYGYTF
TRBJ1-5 | TRBV13 | CASSLGTGAQPQHF
TRBJ2-6 | TRBV4-3 | CASSHLGEGSGANVLTF
TRBJ2-7 | TRBV24-1 | CATSPNRGASYEQYF
TRBJ2-2 | TRBV5-1 | CASSLALAGAGELFF
TRBJ2-1 | TRBV7-9 | CASSLPEEQGGDEQFF
TRBJ2-5 | TRBV25-1 | CASSDPRGDRGPQETQYF
TRBJ1-4 | TRBV4-3 | CASSQTAGTGSVKLFF
TRBJ2-1 | TRBV4-1 | CASSQAPGLTSSYNEQFF
TRBJ1-1 | TRBV4-3 | CASSLLVGENTEAFF
TRBJ2-2 | TRBV6-5 | CASSTQGRELFF
TRBJ1-5 | TRBV19 | CASSIGTGSSQPQHF
TRBJ1-3 | TRBV9 | CASSVNPGGNTIYF
TRBJ1-1 | TRBV28 | CASNYRGWDTEAFF
TRBJ1-2 | TRBV27 | CASSLSFTPSYGYTF
TRBJ2-3 | TRBV15 | CATSRVERTNGDTQYF
TRBJ1-3 | TRBV28 | CASTLRGVSGNTIYF
TRBJ2-7 | TRBV11-1 | CASSSRQGNEQYF
TRBJ2-7 | TRBV16 | CASSQWGQGLSHEQYF
TRBJ1-1 | TRBV9 | CASSVEAGGTEAFF
TRBJ1-4 | TRBV28 | CASRVGQGLELFF
TRBJ1-2 | TRBV7-9 | CASSLAGQASYGYTF
TRBJ2-5 | TRBV10-2 | CASSESTGGQETQYF
TRBJ1-1 | TRBV30 | CARTGDRSEAFF
TRBJ2-7 | TRBV4-1 | CASSQEVGGLTYEQYF
TRBJ1-3 | TRBV7-2 | CASNLGQGGNSGNTIYF
TRBJ2-7 | TRBV29-1 | CSVEGSRSAGEQYF
TRBJ2-1 | TRBV29-1 | CSVEDLAGLGNEQFF
TRBJ1-2 | TRBV7-8 | CASSLPDRVDGYTF
TRBJ2-5 | TRBV10-2 | CASSEGQGGQETQYF
TRBJ2-3 | TRBV2 | CASSEQGFGADTQYF
TRBJ2-3 | TRBV30 | CAWSVGSGSADTQYF
TRBJ2-3 | TRBV7-8 | CASSLGTKLKNTQYF